This passage covers 14 T cell receptor beta chains from one sample sequenced in a study of T-cell memory formation after mild COVID-19. TCRdb reprocessed the 5' RACE reads via MiXCR and lists one record per CDR3 protein. Of approximately 210,000 distinct CDR3 sequences in the sample, about 10% were seen once. Sequencing was performed on PBMCs or a T cell subset sorted from them (not recorded which). The source of these receptors is a young man who had mild COVID-19 (a few samples of this study predate the infection). Cell type and time point are not known.

This clonotype was detected a few times. V and J are TRBV7-2 and TRBJ2-2, with 7 bases matching TRBD2. Germline CDR1 is SGHTA and CDR2 is FQGNSA. The CDR3 has 16 residues. Trimming removed 2 bases from V and 3 bases from J; junction bases left unmatched: 6. The CDR3 DNA sequence: TGTGCCAGCAGCTTATGGGGAGGGTTCGACACCGGGGAGCTGTTTTTT. Translation gives CASSLWGGFDTGELFF. Full variable domain (rest looked up from reference TRBV7-2 and TRBJ2-2): GAGVSQSPSNKVTEKGKDVELRCDPISGHTALYWYRQSLGQGLEFLIYFQGNSAPDKSGLPSDRFSAERTGGSVSTLTIQRTQQEDSAVYLCASSLWGGFDTGELFFGEGSRLTVL.

This clonotype has ten or more counts. This chain links TRBV5-4 with TRBJ2-7; weak D call: TRBD2 (5 bases). Germline V gives CDR1 SGHNT, CDR2 YYREEE (reference sequence). V was pared by 0 bases and J by 6 bases, with 13 bases between. This CDR3 contains 14 residues. Here the CDR3 reads CASSLADEGGEQYF. Written as DNA, the CDR3 is TGTGCCAGCAGCTTGGCCGACGAGGGCGGCGAGCAGTACTTC.

In its sample, this clonotype was seen a few times. One junction end disagrees with the germline gene, perhaps due to a read error. The CDR3 coding sequence is TGTGCCAGCAGCTTCTTCTCGGGGACCTATGGCTACTCCTTC. It codes for CASSFFSGTYGYSF. V gene TRBV11-2 combines with J gene TRBJ1-2, with TRBD1 as a possible D gene (5 bases). Germline loops: CDR1 SGHAT, CDR2 FQNNGV. The CDR3 runs to 14 residues.

This clonotype was observed a few times. The J gene is TRBJ1-5, the V gene TRBV3-1, with unresolved D. Germline assignment: CDR1 LGHDT and CDR2 YNNKEL (reference sequence). The length of the CDR3 is 13 residues. The V end was cut by 0 bases, the J end by 7 bases, with 7 bases between. The CDR3 is CASSQEGGQPQHF. CDR3 DNA: TGTGCCAGCAGCCAAGAGGGTGGCCAGCCCCAGCATTTT. The entire variable domain, with the rest obtained from reference TRBV3-1 and TRBJ1-5, is as follows: DTAVSQTPKYLVTQMGNDKSIKCEQNLGHDTMYWYKQDSKKFLKIMFSYNNKELIINETVPNRFSPKSPDKAHLNLHINSLELGDSAVYFCASSQEGGQPQHFGDGTRLSIL.

This clonotype came up a few times. V and J are TRBV27 and TRBJ1-2; tentative D call: TRBD1 (6 bases). The CDR3 totals 14 residues. Trimming took 5 bases from V and 6 from J, leaving 16 bases between them. The germline gives CDR1 MNHEY, CDR2 SMNVEV (reference sequence). Here the CDR3 reads CASSTQGFGDGYTF. The CDR3, as DNA: TGTGCCAGCAGTACACAGGGTTTCGGAGATGGCTACACCTTC.

The table lists this clonotype with many counts. V and J are TRBV18 and TRBJ2-5; 9 bases agree with TRBD2. The V gene's germline CDR1 is KGHSH and CDR2 LQKENI. Germline trimming cut 0 bases from V and 2 bases from J; bases unmatched to any gene: 4. The CDR3 is 16 amino acids. The CDR3 sequence: CASSPPSGGRQETQYF. In DNA, the CDR3 is TGTGCCAGCTCACCACCGAGCGGGGGGCGACAAGAGACCCAGTACTTC.

There are a few counts of this clonotype. The chain combines TRBV12-3 or TRBV12-4 with TRBJ2-5, with 8 bases identical to TRBD2. With 4 bases clipped from V and 7 bases from J, the junction kept 8 bases outside the gene matches. There are 14 residues in the CDR3. CDR3 in amino acids: CASSYAGGEGTQYF. The CDR3 DNA sequence: TGTGCCAGCAGTTACGCGGGGGGAGAAGGGACCCAGTACTTC.

The V and J genes are TRBV7-8 and TRBJ2-1; D may correspond to TRBD1 or TRBD2 (5 bases each). The germline V gene encodes CDR1 SGHVS and CDR2 FQNEAQ. Trimming removed 1 base at V and 9 bases at J, with 10 bases between. The CDR3 sequence is 13 residues long. The CDR3 sequence: CASSLGGYGEQFF. The CDR3 DNA follows: TGTGCCAGCAGCTTAGGGGGGTATGGTGAGCAGTTCTTC.

This chain uses TRBV7-2 with TRBJ2-7; D assignment may be TRBD1 or TRBD2 (5 bases each). V gave up 3 bases and J gave up 3 bases, with 12 bases separating them. Per the germline V gene, CDR1 is SGHTA and CDR2 is FQGNSA. The CDR3 is made up of 14 amino acids. The CDR3 is CASSFGTGYYEQYF. The DNA of the CDR3 is TGTGCCAGCAGCTTCGGGACGGGGTACTACGAGCAGTACTTC.

This clonotype was detected ten times or more. The rearrangement uses TRBV7-3 and TRBJ2-1; D possibly uses TRBD1 or TRBD2 (5 bases each). V lost 2 bases to trimming and J lost 9 bases, with 8 bases between them. Per the germline V gene, CDR1 is SGHTA and CDR2 is FQGTGA. This CDR3 region has 12 residues. This CDR3 reads CASSLDGGEQFF. The CDR3 DNA is TGTGCCAGCAGCTTAGATGGGGGTGAGCAGTTCTTC.

V gene TRBV7-2 combines with J gene TRBJ1-5; D gene ambiguous. The CDR3 loop spans 15 amino acids. Trimming stripped 1 base from V and 7 bases from J, with 14 bases between. In germline, CDR1 is SGHTA, CDR2 FQGNSA. The CDR3 reads CASSLVVRPNQPQHF. Written as DNA, the CDR3 is TGTGCCAGCAGCTTAGTGGTCAGGCCTAACCAGCCCCAGCATTTT.

The sample holds many counts of this clonotype. This chain joins TRBV11-3 and TRBJ2-5; D remains ambiguous. The CDR3 spans 12 residues. Trimming removed 1 base from V and 1 base from J, with 1 base in between. CDR1 and CDR2 from the germline V gene are SGHNT and YENEEA. CDR3 DNA sequence: TGTGCCAGCAGCTTAGTCCAAGAGACCCAGTACTTC. Amino acid sequence: CASSLVQETQYF.

The gene calls are TRBV7-2 and TRBJ1-5; D is possibly TRBD1 (6 bases). The germline V gene has CDR1 SGHTA and CDR2 FQGNSA. V lost 4 bases, J lost 0 bases, and 13 bases lay in between. The CDR3 extends over 16 amino acids. CDR3 region: CASSSRDTYSNQPQHF. CDR3 bases: TGTGCCAGCAGCTCGAGGGACACCTATAGCAATCAGCCCCAGCATTTT.

This clonotype was counted only a few times. This sequence joins TRBV6-5 and TRBJ1-6; D uncertain. The CDR3 runs to 13 residues. The germline gives CDR1 MNHEY, CDR2 SVGAGI. Trimming removed 11 bases from V and 0 bases from J, with 8 bases in between. This CDR3 is CAVRNSYNSPLHF. The CDR3 DNA reads as TGTGCCGTCAGGAACTCCTATAATTCACCCCTCCACTTT.